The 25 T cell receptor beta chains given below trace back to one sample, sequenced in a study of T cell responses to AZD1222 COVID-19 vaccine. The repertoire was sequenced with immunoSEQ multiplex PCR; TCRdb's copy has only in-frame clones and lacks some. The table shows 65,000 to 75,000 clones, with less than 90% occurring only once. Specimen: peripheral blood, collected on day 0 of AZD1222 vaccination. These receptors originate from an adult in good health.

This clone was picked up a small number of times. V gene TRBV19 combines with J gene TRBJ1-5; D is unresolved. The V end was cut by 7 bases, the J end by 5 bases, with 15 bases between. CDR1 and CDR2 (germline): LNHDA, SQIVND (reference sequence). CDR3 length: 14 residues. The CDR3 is CASTKDSTYQPQHF. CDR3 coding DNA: TGTGCCAGTACCAAGGACTCAACATATCAGCCCCAGCATTTT.

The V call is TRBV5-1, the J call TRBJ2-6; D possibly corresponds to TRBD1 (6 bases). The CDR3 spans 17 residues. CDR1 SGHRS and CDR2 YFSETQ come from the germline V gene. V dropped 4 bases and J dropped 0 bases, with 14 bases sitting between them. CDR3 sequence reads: CASSSRGSSSGANVLTF. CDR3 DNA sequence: TGCGCCAGCAGCAGCAGGGGTTCTAGCTCTGGGGCCAACGTCCTGACTTTC.

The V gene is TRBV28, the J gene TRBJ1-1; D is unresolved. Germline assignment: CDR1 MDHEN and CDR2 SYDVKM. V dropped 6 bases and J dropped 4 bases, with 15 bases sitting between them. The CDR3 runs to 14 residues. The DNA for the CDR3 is TGTGCCAGCAGCCCCGAATCGGCGGGCACTGAAGCTTTCTTT. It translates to CASSPESAGTEAFF.

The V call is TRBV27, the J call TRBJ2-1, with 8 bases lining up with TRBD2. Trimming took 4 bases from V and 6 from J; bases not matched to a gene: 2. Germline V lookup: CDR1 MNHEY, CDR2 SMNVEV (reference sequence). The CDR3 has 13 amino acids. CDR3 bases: TGTGCCAGCAGTTCCGGACTAGCCAATGAGCAGTTCTTC. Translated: CASSSGLANEQFF.

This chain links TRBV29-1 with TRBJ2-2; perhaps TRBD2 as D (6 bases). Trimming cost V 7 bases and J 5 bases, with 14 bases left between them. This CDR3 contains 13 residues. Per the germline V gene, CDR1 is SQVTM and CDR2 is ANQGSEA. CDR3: CSAVLAGTGELFF. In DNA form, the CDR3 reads TGCAGCGCCGTCCTGGCGGGGACCGGGGAGCTGTTTTTT.

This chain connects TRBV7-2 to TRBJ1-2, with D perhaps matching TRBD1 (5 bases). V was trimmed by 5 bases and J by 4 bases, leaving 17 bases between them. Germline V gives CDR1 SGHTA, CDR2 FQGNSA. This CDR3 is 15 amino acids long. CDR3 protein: CASSALGPIGYGYTF. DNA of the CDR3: TGTGCCAGCAGCGCCCTGGGGCCCATCGGCTATGGCTACACCTTC.

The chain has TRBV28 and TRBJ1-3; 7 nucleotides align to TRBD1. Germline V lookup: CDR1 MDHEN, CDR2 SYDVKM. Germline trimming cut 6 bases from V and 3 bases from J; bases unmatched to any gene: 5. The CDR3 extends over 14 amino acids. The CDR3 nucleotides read TGTGCCAGCAGAGTCAGGGGGAATGGAAACACCATATATTTT. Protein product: CASRVRGNGNTIYF.

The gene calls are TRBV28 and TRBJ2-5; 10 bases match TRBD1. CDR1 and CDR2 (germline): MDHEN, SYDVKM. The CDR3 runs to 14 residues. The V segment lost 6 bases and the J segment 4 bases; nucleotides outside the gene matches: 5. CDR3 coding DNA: TGTGCCAGCAGACAAGACAGGGGGCGAGAGACCCAGTACTTC. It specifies CASRQDRGRETQYF.

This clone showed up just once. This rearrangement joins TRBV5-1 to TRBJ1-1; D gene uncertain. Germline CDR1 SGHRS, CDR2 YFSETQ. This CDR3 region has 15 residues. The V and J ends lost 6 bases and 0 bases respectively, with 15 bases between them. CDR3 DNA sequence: TGCGCCAGCAAAAGCGAGAGCAAGATGAACACTGAAGCTTTCTTT. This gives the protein CASKSESKMNTEAFF.

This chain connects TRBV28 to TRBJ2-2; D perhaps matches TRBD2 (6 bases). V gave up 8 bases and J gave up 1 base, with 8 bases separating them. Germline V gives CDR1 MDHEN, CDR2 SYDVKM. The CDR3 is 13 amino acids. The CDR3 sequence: CASRRENTGELFF. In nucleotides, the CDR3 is TGTGCCAGCCGGCGGGAGAACACCGGGGAGCTGTTTTTT.

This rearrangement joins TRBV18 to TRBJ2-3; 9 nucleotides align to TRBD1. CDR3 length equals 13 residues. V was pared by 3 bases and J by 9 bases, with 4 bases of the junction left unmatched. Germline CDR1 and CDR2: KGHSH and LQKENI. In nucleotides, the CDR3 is TGTGCCAGCTCACCGGGACAGGGAGGCACGCAGTATTTT. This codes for CASSPGQGGTQYF.

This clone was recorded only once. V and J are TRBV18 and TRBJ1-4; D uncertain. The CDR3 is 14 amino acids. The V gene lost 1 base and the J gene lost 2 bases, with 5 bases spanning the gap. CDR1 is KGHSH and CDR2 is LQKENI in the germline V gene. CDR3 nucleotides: TGTGCCAGCTCACCACGGGGTACTAATGAAAAACTGTTTTTT. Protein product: CASSPRGTNEKLFF.

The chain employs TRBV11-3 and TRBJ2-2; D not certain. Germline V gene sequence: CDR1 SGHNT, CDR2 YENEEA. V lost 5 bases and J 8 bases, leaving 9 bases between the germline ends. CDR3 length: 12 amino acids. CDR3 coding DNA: TGTGCCAGCAGCCCCACCCCGGGGGAGCTGTTTTTT. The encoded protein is CASSPTPGELFF.

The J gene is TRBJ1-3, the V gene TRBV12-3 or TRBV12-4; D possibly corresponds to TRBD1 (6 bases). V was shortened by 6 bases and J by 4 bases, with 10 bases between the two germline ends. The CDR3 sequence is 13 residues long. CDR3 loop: CASRRDTGNTIYF. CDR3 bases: TGTGCCAGCAGGCGGGACACCGGAAACACCATATATTTT.

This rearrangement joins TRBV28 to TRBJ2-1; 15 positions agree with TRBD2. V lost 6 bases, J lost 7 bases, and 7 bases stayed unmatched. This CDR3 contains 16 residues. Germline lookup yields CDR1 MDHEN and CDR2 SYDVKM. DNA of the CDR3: TGTGCCAGCAGGCGAAGGACTAGCGGGAGGGATAATGAGCAGTTCTTC. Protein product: CASRRRTSGRDNEQFF.

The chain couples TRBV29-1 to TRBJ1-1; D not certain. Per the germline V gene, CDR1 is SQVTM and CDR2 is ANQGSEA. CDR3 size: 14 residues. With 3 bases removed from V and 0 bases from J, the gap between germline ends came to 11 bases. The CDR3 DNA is TGCAGCGTTGATCTGGCAGGCCTGAACACTGAAGCTTTCTTT. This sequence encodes CSVDLAGLNTEAFF.

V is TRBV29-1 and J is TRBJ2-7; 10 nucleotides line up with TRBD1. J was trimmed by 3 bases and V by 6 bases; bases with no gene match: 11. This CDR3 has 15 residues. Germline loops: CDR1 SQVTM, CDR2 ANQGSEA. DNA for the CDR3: TGCAGCGTAGCTCCCACCGGGACAGGGGTCTACGAGCAGTACTTC. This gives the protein CSVAPTGTGVYEQYF.

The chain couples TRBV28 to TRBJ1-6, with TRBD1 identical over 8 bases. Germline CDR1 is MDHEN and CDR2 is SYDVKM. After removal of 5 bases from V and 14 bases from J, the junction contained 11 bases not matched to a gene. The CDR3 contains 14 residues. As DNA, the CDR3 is TGTGCCAGCAGTACCCTACAGGGGGGCACGTCCCTCCACTTT. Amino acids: CASSTLQGGTSLHF.

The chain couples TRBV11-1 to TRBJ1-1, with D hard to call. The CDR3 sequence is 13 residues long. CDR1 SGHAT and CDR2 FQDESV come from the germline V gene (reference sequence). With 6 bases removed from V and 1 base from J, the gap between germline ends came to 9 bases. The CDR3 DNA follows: TGTGCCAGCAGATACCGATGGAACACTGAAGCTTTCTTT. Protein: CASRYRWNTEAFF.

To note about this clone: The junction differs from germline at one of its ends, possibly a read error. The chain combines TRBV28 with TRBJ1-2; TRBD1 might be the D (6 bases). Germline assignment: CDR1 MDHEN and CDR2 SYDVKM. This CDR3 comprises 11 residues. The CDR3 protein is CASSQGRGLSF. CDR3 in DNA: TGTGCCAGCAGCCAAGGACGGGGGCTATCCTTC.

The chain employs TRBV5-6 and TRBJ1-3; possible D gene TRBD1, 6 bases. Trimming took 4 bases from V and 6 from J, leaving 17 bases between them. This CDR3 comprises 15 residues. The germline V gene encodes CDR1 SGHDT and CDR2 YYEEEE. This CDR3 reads CASSATGLYENTIYF. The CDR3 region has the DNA TGTGCCAGCAGCGCCACAGGGTTGTACGAAAACACCATATATTTT.

CDR3: CASLEGGWLAGGKGGELFF. The CDR3 coding sequence is TGCGCCAGCCTAGAGGGGGGATGGCTAGCAGGGGGCAAGGGCGGGGAGCTGTTTTTT. The chain carries TRBV4-1 and TRBJ2-2, with 8 positions matching TRBD1. The CDR3 sequence is 19 residues long. Per the germline V gene, CDR1 is MGHRA and CDR2 is YSYEKL. With 8 bases clipped from V and 7 bases from J, the junction kept 24 bases outside the gene matches.

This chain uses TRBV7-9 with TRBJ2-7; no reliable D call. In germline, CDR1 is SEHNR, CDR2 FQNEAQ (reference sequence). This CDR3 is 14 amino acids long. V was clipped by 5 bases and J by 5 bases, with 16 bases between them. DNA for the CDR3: TGTGCCAGCAGCACTATAAGTGGGTCGAACGAGCAGTACTTC. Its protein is CASSTISGSNEQYF. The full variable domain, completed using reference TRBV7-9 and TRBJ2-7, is DTGVSQNPRHKITKRGQNVTFRCDPISEHNRLYWYRQTLGQGPEFLTYFQNEAQLEKSRLLSDRFSAERPKGSFSTLEIQRTEQGDSAMYLCASSTISGSNEQYFGPGTRLTVT.

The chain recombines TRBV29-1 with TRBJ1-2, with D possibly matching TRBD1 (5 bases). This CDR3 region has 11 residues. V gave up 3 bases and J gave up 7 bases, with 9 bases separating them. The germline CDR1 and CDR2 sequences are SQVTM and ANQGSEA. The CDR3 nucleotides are TGCAGCGTTGACAGGGACTGTGGCTACACCTTC. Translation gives CSVDRDCGYTF.

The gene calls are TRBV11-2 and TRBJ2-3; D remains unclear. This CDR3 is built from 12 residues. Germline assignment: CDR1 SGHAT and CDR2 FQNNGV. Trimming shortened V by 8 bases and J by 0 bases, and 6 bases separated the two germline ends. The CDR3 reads CASPPSTDTQYF. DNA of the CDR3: TGTGCCAGCCCCCCTAGCACAGATACGCAGTATTTT.